This TCR beta chain was identified during a study of cytomegalovirus exposure and HLA in healthy donors. Overall study findings and caveats: No immune exposure information besides CMV serostatus was available. V segments that were indistinguishable, TRBV6-2 and TRBV6-3 among them, were omitted from analysis. A few chains linked to CMV were shown in vitro to be specific for CMV antigens. 150 or so TCR beta chains were listed as cytomegalovirus-associated.

Worth noting for this clone: Antigen unknown.

V lost 8 bases, J lost 3 bases, and 10 bases lay in between. Looked up from germline, CDR1 is SNHLY and CDR2 is FYNNEI. The CDR3 length is 12 residues. 13 Jbeta primers and 60 Vbeta primers were used for the PCR. The data were produced by immunoSEQ multiplex PCR, yet TCRdb's version contains in-frame clones alone and is incomplete. The data contain some 200,000 clones, 75% to 90% of them singletons. V usage is TRBV2 and J usage is TRBJ1-1; maybe TRBD1 (6 bases). Sequences were obtained from PBMCs. The clonotype comes from a woman between 18 and 30 years old in good health and CMV-seronegative. The CDR3 loop reads CASGGQHTEAFF. CDR3 DNA: TGTGCCAGCGGGGGACAACACACTGAAGCTTTCTTT.